The 8 T cell receptor beta chains in this list originate from one sample, sequenced in a study of vaccination effects on CD4 cells after COVID-19 (dated by TCRdb to 2021 to 2024). After around eleven days of culture, CD4+ T cells were isolated with the EasySep CD4+ T cell isolation kit. To prepare the library, the immunoSEQ multiplex PCR assay was applied. The clones in this table, taken by TCRdb from immuneACCESS, are in-frame only. Not every clone is retained; where verified, under half of the shortfall comes from an unresolved V gene, and the cause of the rest is unknown. The sample records over 45,000 clones, 67% of which are singletons. Together, the top ten hold roughly 5% of the sample. Their antigen targets remain unknown. Sequencing was performed on CD4+ T cells from PBMCs cultured without peptide, taken before COVID-19 vaccination. The receptors come from a human donor who received a COVID-19 vaccine.

The chain employs TRBV5-6 and TRBJ1-1, with 7 bases lining up with TRBD1. The CDR3 contains 13 residues. The ends lost 4 bases at V and 3 bases at J; junction bases unmatched: 3. Germline V gene sequence: CDR1 SGHDT, CDR2 YYEEEE. Here the CDR3 DNA reads TGTGCCAGCAGCCTAACAGGGGACACTGAAGCTTTCTTT. This gives the protein CASSLTGDTEAFF.

The V and J genes are TRBV2 and TRBJ1-6, with D possibly TRBD1 on 5 matching bases. The ends were cut back, 2 bases at V and 9 bases at J, with 23 bases in the middle. Germline CDR1 SNHLY, CDR2 FYNNEI. This CDR3 region has 18 residues. The DNA of the CDR3 is TGTGCCAGCAGTGAATCTCTATTGGGGGGAAAGGGGTCTTCACCCCTCCACTTT. Amino acids: CASSESLLGGKGSSPLHF.

The chain carries TRBV4-1 and TRBJ2-1; 10 positions match TRBD2. V gave up 0 bases and J gave up 8 bases; unmatched junction bases: 10. The germline V gene encodes CDR1 MGHRA and CDR2 YSYEKL. CDR3 size: 17 residues. The CDR3 protein is CASSQDFQASGRYEQFF. The DNA of the CDR3 is TGCGCCAGCAGCCAAGATTTTCAGGCTAGCGGGAGATATGAGCAGTTCTTC.

This clone was detected once. The chain employs TRBV28 and TRBJ2-1, with D maybe TRBD2 (6 bases). The V end lost 7 bases, the J end lost 7 bases, and 26 bases lay between the germline ends. This CDR3 comprises 17 residues. Germline CDR1 is MDHEN and CDR2 is SYDVKM. This chain's CDR3 is CASIVAGLGGPRNEQFF. Written as DNA, the CDR3 is TGTGCCAGCATCGTAGCCGGACTGGGGGGTCCGAGGAATGAGCAGTTCTTC. Together with reference TRBV28 and TRBJ2-1, the CDR3 gives the full variable domain: DVKVTQSSRYLVKRTGEKVFLECVQDMDHENMFWYRQDPGLGLRLIYFSYDVKMKEKGDIPEGYSVSREKKERFSLILESASTNQTSMYLCASIVAGLGGPRNEQFFGPGTRLTVL.

The chain combines TRBV5-6 with TRBJ1-2; D might be TRBD1 (6 bases). In germline, CDR1 is SGHDT, CDR2 YYEEEE. CDR3 length: 15 amino acids. V gave up 2 bases and J gave up 4 bases, with 15 bases separating them. CDR3 bases: TGTGCCAGCAGCTTTGGTAACAGGGTCTTCTATGGCTACACCTTC. It translates to CASSFGNRVFYGYTF.

V and J are TRBV12-3 or TRBV12-4 and TRBJ2-7; D gene ambiguous. Trimming left V 5 bases short and J 3 bases short, with 11 bases between. The CDR3 has 13 residues. The CDR3 reads CASSRQRDYEQYF. For the CDR3, the DNA is TGTGCCAGCAGTCGTCAGAGAGACTACGAGCAGTACTTC.

The chain has TRBV19 and TRBJ1-5; unclear D gene. Trimming cost V 3 bases and J 0 bases, with 9 bases left between them. Per germline, CDR1 LNHDA and CDR2 SQIVND (reference sequence). CDR3 length: 15 amino acids. CDR3 coding DNA: TGTGCCAGTAGTATCCAGGTCTATAGCAATCAGCCCCAGCATTTT. This translates into CASSIQVYSNQPQHF.

DNA for the CDR3: TGTGCCAGCAGCAAAGGACTAGCTTACGAGCAGTACTTC. Protein sequence: CASSKGLAYEQYF. The chain recombines TRBV5-6 with TRBJ2-7, with TRBD2 matching 8 bases. Germline trimming cut 4 bases from V and 4 bases from J; bases unmatched to any gene: 4. Germline CDR1 is SGHDT and CDR2 is YYEEEE. This CDR3 spans 13 amino acids.